This section outlines one T cell receptor beta chain sequence together with its context. The antigen is undetermined. The data derive from a study of blood T cells in healthy people across ages. Study-wide results and caveats: TCR beta diversity tracked closely with naive T cell percentage. Changes in expanded clonotypes were possibly confounded, as the CMV status of donors was unknown.

The second PCR ran about 7 to 12 cycles with a sample-barcoded 5' primer and J-beta primers. Via MiXCR, TCRdb re-called the 5' RACE reads, giving one row per CDR3 protein. This table holds almost 800,000 distinct CDR3 sequences, 55% to 75% found once. The source of this sequence is a young man in good health. Sequenced sample: blood.

The CDR3 DNA is TGTGCCAGCAGCTTAGTGGCCGAGCTAGCCAAAAACATTCAGTACTTC. It translates to CASSLVAELAKNIQYF. The chain employs TRBV7-2 and TRBJ2-4; D unresolved. The V and J ends lost 1 base and 0 bases respectively, with 10 bases between them. The CDR3 length is 16 residues. Looked up from germline, CDR1 is SGHTA and CDR2 is FQGNSA.